This TCR beta chain derives from a study of blood T cell repertoires in COVID-19. The wider study: PBMCs, B-cell-depleted T cells, or T cells provided the cDNA or gDNA that made up the material.

As handled by the study authors: Estimation of nucleated cell counts was performed using reference gene primer amplification. Clones were read by immunoSEQ multiplex PCR, and TCRdb kept only the in-frame ones, dropping some. Clonal size and the V and J genes are those of that table, whereas D and trimming came from the DNA. Among roughly 80,000 clones listed, over 75% were seen once. This CDR3 region has 16 residues. Germline loops: CDR1 SGHAT, CDR2 FQDESV (reference sequence). As concerns this clone: Its ends do not fully match the called genes, so a read error is possible.

The J gene is TRBJ1-6, the V gene TRBV11-1; 7 bases align to TRBD1. Sequencing was performed on peripheral blood. The TCR sequence derives from an elderly man with acute or convalescent COVID-19. CDR3 sequence (DNA): TGTGCCAGCAGCCTAGCTGGGCGGAGACAGGGTTCACCCCTCCACTTT. Amino acids: CASSLAGRRQGSPLHF.